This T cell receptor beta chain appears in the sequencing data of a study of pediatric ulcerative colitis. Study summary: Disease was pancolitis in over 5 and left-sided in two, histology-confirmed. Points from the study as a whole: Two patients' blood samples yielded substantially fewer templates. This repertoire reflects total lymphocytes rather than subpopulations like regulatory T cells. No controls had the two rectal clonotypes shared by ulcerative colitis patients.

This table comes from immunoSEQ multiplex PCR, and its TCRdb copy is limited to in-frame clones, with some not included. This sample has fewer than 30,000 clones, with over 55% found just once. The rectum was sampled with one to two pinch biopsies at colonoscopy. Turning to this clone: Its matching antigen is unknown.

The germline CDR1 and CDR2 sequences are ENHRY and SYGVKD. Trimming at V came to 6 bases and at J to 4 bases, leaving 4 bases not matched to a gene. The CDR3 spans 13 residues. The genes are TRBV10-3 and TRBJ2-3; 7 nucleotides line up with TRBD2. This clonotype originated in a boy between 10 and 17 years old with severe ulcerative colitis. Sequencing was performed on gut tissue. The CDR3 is CAISLAGADTQYF. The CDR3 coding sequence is TGTGCCATCAGCTTAGCGGGCGCAGATACGCAGTATTTT.